The 14 T cell receptor beta chains below were found in one sample sequenced in a study of blood T cells in healthy people across ages. A sample-barcoded 5' primer and a J-beta primer mix were used in a second PCR of roughly 6 to 11 cycles. TCRdb called the 5' RACE reads again in MiXCR, with one record for every CDR3 protein. This repertoire shows about 640,000 distinct CDR3 sequences, 25% to 35% found once; its top ten account for roughly 14%. Sequencing was performed on blood. Every receptor here comes from a woman older than 75 in good health.

Notes on this clonotype: Germline is not matched at one junction end, which may reflect a read error. This chain uses TRBV12-3 or TRBV12-4 with TRBJ2-2; the D gene is possibly TRBD2 (5 bases). This CDR3 has 17 amino acids. The CDR3 here is CVSSLANPRLISGELFF. The CDR3 nucleotides are TGTGTCAGCAGTTTAGCGAACCCGAGGTTGATCAGCGGGGAGCTGTTTTTT.

Details on this clonotype: A single base separates this from a much larger clone, so it may be a read error. V is TRBV15 and J is TRBJ2-7, with TRBD1 identical over 8 bases. Germline CDR1 LNHNV, CDR2 YYDKDF (reference sequence). The V gene end was trimmed by 0 bases and the J gene end by 0 bases; junction bases not matched to a gene: 4. The CDR3 extends over 16 amino acids. DNA of the CDR3: TGTGCCACCAGCAGAGAGTACGACAGGGGCTCCTACGAGCAGTACTTC. Translated, it gives CATSREYDRGSYEQYF.

In regard to this clonotype: One end of the junction fails to match germline, which may point to a read error. CDR3 sequence: CTSSPSQVGHNEQYF. For the CDR3, the DNA is TGTACCAGCAGCCCCAGCCAGGTGGGCCACAATGAGCAGTACTTC. The chain is built from TRBV11-3 and TRBJ2-1; D is unclear. The DNA end is more similar to TRBJ2-7, so the J call may be wrong. CDR3 length equals 15 residues. The germline V gene encodes CDR1 SGHNT and CDR2 YENEEA.

To note about this clonotype: A much larger clone lies a single base off, so this may be a read error. The genes are TRBV5-1 and TRBJ2-3; D possibly matches TRBD1 or TRBD2 (5 bases each). The CDR3 sequence is 19 residues long. Germline CDR1 is SGHRS and CDR2 is YFSETQ. V was trimmed by 1 base and J by 7 bases, leaving 28 bases between them. The chain's CDR3 is CASSLPTKSTGLGANTQYF. The CDR3 DNA sequence: TGCGCCAGCAGCTTGCCAACCAAGTCCACGGGTCTCGGGGCAAATACGCAGTATTTT.

This clonotype was seen many times. The chain recombines TRBV4-3 with TRBJ2-7, with a tentative D call TRBD2 (6 bases). CDR1 is LGHNA, CDR2 YSLEER, per germline. V lost 3 bases and J 6 bases, leaving 15 bases between the germline ends. The CDR3 spans 14 residues. CDR3: CASSQVVGRGEQYF. In nucleotides, the CDR3 is TGCGCCAGCAGCCAGGTTGTTGGGCGGGGCGAGCAGTACTTC.

The CDR3 spells CASSYRGSTNEKLFF. CDR3 DNA sequence: TGTGCCAGCAGTTACCGGGGGAGTACTAATGAAAAACTGTTTTTT. The chain links TRBV28 to TRBJ1-4; tentatively, D is TRBD1 (5 bases). V was shortened by 4 bases and J by 2 bases, with 11 bases between the two germline ends. CDR1 is MDHEN and CDR2 is SYDVKM in the germline V gene. This CDR3 contains 15 residues.

This clonotype was counted between two and nine times. CDR3 sequence: CASSSSGTTNTEAFF. As DNA, the CDR3 is TGCGCCAGCAGCTCGTCAGGGACAACTAACACTGAAGCTTTCTTT. The genes are TRBV5-1 and TRBJ1-1; D perhaps matches TRBD1 (6 bases). Per germline, CDR1 SGHRS and CDR2 YFSETQ. CDR3 length: 15 amino acids. Trimming stripped 3 bases from V and 2 bases from J, with 14 bases between.

This clonotype showed up many times. J is TRBJ1-2 and V is TRBV6-5; a weak D match, TRBD1 (5 bases). This CDR3 contains 14 residues. Trimming took 1 base from V and 3 from J, leaving 9 bases between them. Germline CDR1 is MNHEY and CDR2 is SVGAGI. CDR3 amino acids: CASSYYQGDYGYTF. In nucleotides, the CDR3 is TGTGCCAGCAGTTACTACCAGGGAGACTATGGCTACACCTTC.

The rearrangement links TRBV20-1 to TRBJ1-2, with no clear D. The V gene's germline CDR1 is DFQATT and CDR2 SNEGSKA (reference sequence). Trimming pared 2 bases from V and 1 base from J, leaving 5 bases between. The CDR3 is 12 amino acids. DNA for the CDR3: TGCAGTGCTAGAATCGTTAACTATGGCTACACCTTC. It is translated as CSARIVNYGYTF.

There are many counts of this clonotype. The chain joins TRBV11-1 to TRBJ2-3, with a weak D call TRBD1 (6 bases). Germline lookup yields CDR1 SGHAT and CDR2 FQDESV (reference sequence). This CDR3 has 16 amino acids. V was trimmed by 4 bases and J by 0 bases, leaving 14 bases between them. CDR3: CASSSQPGHSTDTQYF. Written as DNA, the CDR3 is TGTGCCAGCAGCTCCCAACCGGGACACAGCACAGATACGCAGTATTTT. The full variable domain, rest sourced from reference TRBV11-1 and TRBJ2-3, is EAEVAQSPRYKITEKSQAVAFWCDPISGHATLYWYRQILGQGPELLVQFQDESVVDDSQLPKDRFSAERLKGVDSTLKIQPAELGDSAMYLCASSSQPGHSTDTQYFGPGTRLTVL.

On this clonotype: A much larger clone is a single base away; this may be a read error. V usage is TRBV7-3 and J usage is TRBJ2-5; 8 bases are a match to TRBD1. V gave up 4 bases and J gave up 11 bases; unmatched junction bases: 9. The CDR3 is 13 residues long. CDR1 and CDR2 (germline): SGHTA, FQGTGA. CDR3: CASSSQTGVEQYF. CDR3 DNA: TGTGCCAGCAGCTCCCAGACAGGGGTTGAGCAGTACTTC.

The CDR3 region has the DNA TGTGCCAGCAGTTCAACCTTAGTCCGGACTGAAGCTTTCTTT. It translates to CASSSTLVRTEAFF. The rearrangement links TRBV12-3 or TRBV12-4 to TRBJ1-1, with D unclear. The CDR3 consists of 14 residues. V lost 4 bases, J lost 5 bases, and 14 bases lay in between.

This clonotype occurred a few times. The chain recombines TRBV6-5 with TRBJ1-2; 7 bases line up with TRBD1. CDR1 is MNHEY, CDR2 SVGAGI, per germline. The CDR3 has 16 amino acids. Losses at the gene ends were 6 bases for V and 8 bases for J; bases not matched to a gene: 18. For the CDR3, the DNA is TGTGCCAGCAGACCCTCACCCGGGACAGCCGAAAGGGGCTACACCTTC. Protein: CASRPSPGTAERGYTF.

As concerns this clonotype: One junction end does not reproduce the germline sequence, and a read error may be involved. The rearrangement uses TRBV9 and TRBJ1-6; tentative D call: TRBD1 (5 bases). This CDR3 contains 15 residues. Germline CDR1 SGDLS, CDR2 YYNGEE. CDR3 amino acids: CASSVDQGYNPPLHF. DNA for the CDR3: TGTGCCAGCAGCGTAGATCAGGGTTATAATCCACCCCTCCACTTT.